This T cell receptor beta chain was documented in a study of CD8+ T cells in alopecia areata. V lost 1 base and J lost 3, with 10 bases in between. The CDR3 is 15 residues long. CDR1 and CDR2 (germline): MGHRA, YSYEKL. Those with alopecia areata gave lesional scalp punch biopsies and peripheral blood. Study-level findings and limits: Scalp samples also contribute reads from the resident alphabeta T cells found in normal skin. More clonal than normal scalp was lesional scalp, particularly alopecia totalis/universalis.

cDNA serving as the sequencing template came from extracted, reverse transcribed RNA. The table came from immunoSEQ multiplex PCR; TCRdb's copy has only in-frame clones and leaves some out. The sample consists of fewer than 90,000 clones, roughly half of them appearing once. This clone was observed a handful of times. Its antigen is undetermined. Source material: NKG2D-high CD8+ T cells sorted from blood. This clonotype originated in a human donor with alopecia areata. This chain connects TRBV4-1 to TRBJ2-4; no clear D gene. CDR3 residues: CASSQVTRGKNIQYF. The CDR3 bases are TGCGCCAGCAGCCAAGTAACCAGAGGCAAAAACATTCAGTACTTC.